This T cell receptor (beta chain) appears in the sequencing data of a study of blood T cell repertoires in COVID-19. Study-level background: COVID-19 samples, acute and convalescent, were from the United States, Italy and Spain. The analysed material was cDNA or gDNA that came from T cells, B-cell-depleted T cells, or PBMCs.

In germline, CDR1 is SGDLS, CDR2 YYNGEE. The V and J ends lost 3 bases and 0 bases, in that order; junction bases with no gene match: 7. This CDR3 is built from 19 residues. Sequencing used immunoSEQ multiplex PCR; TCRdb keeps in-frame clones, though not all of them. The table includes 280,000 or so clones, over 85% detected once. Within 2 weeks before study entry, exposed participants met a COVID-19 case. The sample taken for sequencing was PBMCs or T cells enriched from blood (not recorded which). The chain couples TRBV9 to TRBJ2-2; 14 bases are shared with TRBD2. The source is a woman aged 50 to 60 who had been exposed to COVID-19. CDR3 region: CASSDGTSGGLTNTGELFF. DNA for the CDR3: TGTGCCAGCAGCGACGGGACTAGCGGGGGCCTTACGAACACCGGGGAGCTGTTTTTT.